These T cell receptor beta chains were read from a single sample in a study of cytomegalovirus exposure and HLA in healthy donors. Only in-frame clones appear in the TCRdb table, and some are missing; sequencing was by immunoSEQ multiplex PCR. Here the sample spans under 300,000 clones, 70% to 90% being singletons. What was sequenced was PBMCs. Receptor source: a woman aged 18-35 years in good health and CMV-seronegative. Both conserved end residues are part of each CDR3. The order of the fields is D gene, clone size, V gene, J gene, CDR3 DNA, CDR3 protein. The D gene is left open where the match is weak. Some rows mark clone size as missing; the rest say once, few, many or name a class of expanded clone.

>NA|NA|TRBV6-4|TRBJ2-3
TGTGCCAGCAGTGGCGGAGCTAACACAGATACGCAGTATTTT
CASSGGANTDTQYF
>NA|NA|TRBV9|TRBJ2-3
TGTGCCAGCAGCGTAGCCTCCCGAGGGACAGATACGCAGTATTTT
CASSVASRGTDTQYF
>NA|NA|TRBV28|TRBJ1-5
TGTGCCAGCACCTCAGGGGTGTACCCTAGCAATCAGCCCCAGCATTTT
CASTSGVYPSNQPQHF
>TRBD2|NA|TRBV13|TRBJ2-5
TGTGCCAGCAGCTCCAGAGGTAGCGGGAGAGGTTTGGAGACCCAGTACTTC
CASSSRGSGRGLETQYF
>NA|NA|TRBV11-3|TRBJ1-6
TGTGCCAGCAGCCTTAGGGAGGATTCACCCCTCCACTTT
CASSLREDSPLHF
>NA|NA|TRBV4-3|TRBJ2-2
TGCGCCAGCAGCCAAGATATGGGGGGGCTCGGCGGGGAGCTGTTTTTT
CASSQDMGGLGGELFF
>NA|NA|TRBV4-1|TRBJ2-1
TGCGCCAGCAGCCACCCTATGATCTCCAATGAGCAGTTCTTC
CASSHPMISNEQFF
>NA|NA|TRBV29-1|TRBJ1-2
TGCAGCGTTGACTGGGGGCTCAACTATGGCTACACCTTC
CSVDWGLNYGYTF
>NA|NA|TRBV6-6|TRBJ2-1
TGTGCCAGCAGTTACGTCATGAGGTACAATGAGCAGTTCTTC
CASSYVMRYNEQFF
>TRBD2|NA|TRBV5-1|TRBJ2-1
TGCGCCAGCAGCTTGGAGGCTAGCGGTGCCTACAATGAGCAGTTCTTC
CASSLEASGAYNEQFF
>TRBD1|NA|TRBV28|TRBJ1-2
TGTGCCAGCAGTGAGACAGGGGGCGCCAACTATGGCTACACCTTC
CASSETGGANYGYTF
>TRBD1|NA|TRBV5-1|TRBJ2-1
TGCGCCAGCAGCTTCCGACAGGGCTCCTACAATGAGCAGTTCTTC
CASSFRQGSYNEQFF
>TRBD1|NA|TRBV19|TRBJ2-7
TGTGCCAGTAGTCCGGACAGGGCTTCCTACGAGCAGTACTTC
CASSPDRASYEQYF
>NA|NA|TRBV6-5|TRBJ2-7
TGTGCCAGCAGTTACGGAGGCAGGGAGGCCTACGAGCAGTACTTC
CASSYGGREAYEQYF
>TRBD1|once|TRBV4-3|TRBJ1-5
TGCGCCAGCAGCCAAGATGGGACAGGGGAGGGCTATAGCAATCAGCCCCAGCATTTT
CASSQDGTGEGYSNQPQHF
>TRBD1|NA|TRBV7-2|TRBJ2-7
TGTGCCAGCAACCTTGGACAGGGGGCTATCGAGCAGTACTTC
CASNLGQGAIEQYF
>NA|NA|TRBV28|TRBJ1-2
TGTGCCAGCAGTTTATCGGGGAATAGAGGGGAGGAAAGTGGCTACACCTTC
CASSLSGNRGEESGYTF
>NA|NA|TRBV30|TRBJ2-1
TGTGCCTGGAGTGTCGGAGCGTTGGAGTTCTTC
CAWSVGALEFF
>TRBD1|NA|TRBV5-4|TRBJ1-2
TGTGCCAGCAGCCGTCCCGGGACAGGGAGTTATGGCTACACCTTC
CASSRPGTGSYGYTF
>NA|NA|TRBV6-6|TRBJ1-1
TGTGCCAGCAGCTTATCAGGGTATAGTGAAGCTTTCTTT
CASSLSGYSEAFF
>NA|NA|TRBV6-5|TRBJ1-3
TGTGCCAGCAGTTACGAAGGGGCAGGAAACACCATATATTTT
CASSYEGAGNTIYF
>TRBD1|NA|TRBV5-4|TRBJ2-7
TGTGCCAGCAGCTCCGGGACAGGGTTTGCCTACGAGCAGTACTTC
CASSSGTGFAYEQYF
>TRBD1|NA|TRBV7-2|TRBJ1-6
TGTGCCAGCAGCCAGTTGACAGGGGATAATTCACCCCTCCACTTT
CASSQLTGDNSPLHF
>NA|NA|TRBV7-2|TRBJ2-1
TGTGCCAGCAGCTTAGACCCGGGCAGGGGTGATGAGCAGTTCTTC
CASSLDPGRGDEQFF
>NA|NA|TRBV19|TRBJ1-1
TGTGCCAGTAGAACCCGAGACACTGAAGCTTTCTTT
CASRTRDTEAFF
>NA|few|TRBV29-1|TRBJ2-1
TGCAGCGGCCTTAGGGGGGGCTCCTACAATGAGCAGTTCTTC
CSGLRGGSYNEQFF
>NA|NA|TRBV6-6|TRBJ1-2
TGTGCCAGCAGTGCCGCGGGCTACACCTTC
CASSAAGYTF
>TRBD2|few|TRBV7-9|TRBJ2-7
TGTGCCAGCAGCCTGACTAGCGGTGAGCAGTACTTC
CASSLTSGEQYF
>NA|NA|TRBV6-5|TRBJ1-5
TGTGCCAGCAGTTACTCCCACAGGGTAAACCAGCCCCAGCATTTT
CASSYSHRVNQPQHF
>NA|NA|TRBV7-2|TRBJ2-3
TGTGCCAGCAGCTTAGAGACATATACGCAGTATTTT
CASSLETYTQYF
>NA|NA|TRBV7-6|TRBJ1-2
TGTGCCAGCAGCCCCGAACAGATTAACTATGGCTACACCTTC
CASSPEQINYGYTF
>TRBD1|NA|TRBV4-2|TRBJ1-2
TGTGCCAGCAGCCAAGTCGGGACAGTAGCTAACTATGGCTACACCTTC
CASSQVGTVANYGYTF
>TRBD1|NA|TRBV6-5|TRBJ2-7
TGTGCCAGCACCTCCAGGGGGAAGGGCCCATACGAGCAGTACTTC
CASTSRGKGPYEQYF
>NA|once|TRBV19|TRBJ2-1
TGTGCCAGTAGCCACAGGGTCCATGAGCAGTTCTTC
CASSHRVHEQFF
>TRBD1|NA|TRBV4-1|TRBJ1-2
TGCGCCAGCAGCCACGAAGGACAGGGCATAGGCTATGGCTACACCTTC
CASSHEGQGIGYGYTF
>NA|NA|TRBV6-6|TRBJ2-7
TGTGCCAGCAGGAACGGACTGAGGCCGTCCTACGAGCAGTACTTC
CASRNGLRPSYEQYF
>NA|NA|TRBV5-6|TRBJ1-1
TGTGCCAGCAGCTTGGTCAGGGGAAGGGGCACTGAAGCTTTCTTT
CASSLVRGRGTEAFF
>TRBD1|once|TRBV29-1|TRBJ1-2
TGCAGCGTTGAAGGGGCCAGGGGGCTTTCTGGCTACACCTTC
CSVEGARGLSGYTF
>NA|NA|TRBV6-7|TRBJ2-3
TGTGCCAGCAGTTACACCCGGAGTGGGACAGATACGCAGTATTTT
CASSYTRSGTDTQYF
>NA|once|TRBV2|TRBJ2-7
TGTGCCAGCAGCGAGGCAGGGAACGAGCAGTACTTC
CASSEAGNEQYF
>TRBD2|few|TRBV2|TRBJ2-7
TGTGCCGGCAGCGGGAGCTACGAGCAGTACTTC
CAGSGSYEQYF
>TRBD2|NA|TRBV6-5|TRBJ2-1
TGTGCCAGCAGTGCTAGCGGAGACTCGGTTGAGCAGTTCTTC
CASSASGDSVEQFF
>TRBD1|NA|TRBV18|TRBJ2-1
TGTGCCAGCTCACCAATCAGGGGGATTCGCCACAATGAGCAGTTCTTC
CASSPIRGIRHNEQFF
>TRBD1|NA|TRBV18|TRBJ1-4
TGTGCCAGCTCACCGAGACAGGGAACTAATGAAAAACTGTTTTTT
CASSPRQGTNEKLFF
>NA|NA|TRBV29-1|TRBJ2-1
TGCAGCGTCGGGGACTACAATGAGCAGTTCTTC
CSVGDYNEQFF
>NA|few|TRBV14|TRBJ2-7
TGTGCCAGCAGCCAAGAAGACAGGTCCTACGAGCAGTACTTC
CASSQEDRSYEQYF
>TRBD1|NA|TRBV7-9|TRBJ1-2
TGTGCCAGCAGCTTACGGGACAGGGTAACCTATGGCTACACCTTC
CASSLRDRVTYGYTF
>TRBD2|NA|TRBV5-6|TRBJ2-7
TGTGCCAGCAGCCCAGGACTAGCGGGTTGGTACGAGCAGTACTTC
CASSPGLAGWYEQYF
>TRBD2|NA|TRBV4-3|TRBJ2-1
TGCGCCAGCAGCCGCGGACTAGCGGACAATGAGCAGTTCTTC
CASSRGLADNEQFF
>NA|NA|TRBV30|TRBJ1-5
TGTGCCTGGAGTGTACGAGAGTATAGCAATCAGCCCCAGCATTTT
CAWSVREYSNQPQHF
>NA|NA|TRBV7-2|TRBJ1-6
TGTGCCAGCAACCTAAGGCAGGGTGGTTCACCCCTCCACTTT
CASNLRQGGSPLHF
>TRBD2|NA|TRBV29-1|TRBJ2-7
TGCAGCGTTGTGGGAGGGCATAATTCCTACGAGCAGTACTTC
CSVVGGHNSYEQYF
>NA|few|TRBV5-1|TRBJ1-1
TGCGCCAGCAGCCGACAGCCTAACACTGAAGCTTTCTTT
CASSRQPNTEAFF
>TRBD2|NA|TRBV28|TRBJ2-7
TGTGCCAGCAGTTTTTGGGCTAGCGGGGACCTTCTCCTCTCCTACGAGCAGTACTTC
CASSFWASGDLLLSYEQYF